This T cell receptor beta chain emerged from a study of T cells in Graves' hyperthyroidism and ophthalmopathy. Study-wide results and limits: Most expanded thyroid clonotypes above 0.001 recurred in blood. Through a model of 13 V-J features, ophthalmopathy was separated from stable hyperthyroidism.

Amplification yielded TCR beta CDR3 regions, with RNA transcripts as the source. The HTBI primer set drove a first-round RT-PCR of the TCR CDR3. TCRdb reprocessed the multiplex PCR reads via MiXCR and lists one record per CDR3 protein. The sample has approximately 400,000 distinct CDR3 sequences, approximately 15% seen once. A Clinical Activity Score of at least 3, a NOSPECS grade of at least 4 and a duration under 3 months were recorded in the ophthalmopathy patients. This CDR3 is 15 amino acids long. Germline V gives CDR1 LNHDA, CDR2 SQIVND (reference sequence). V lost 6 bases and J lost 2, with 17 bases in between. This clonotype was counted ten times or more. Its target is not known.

The TCR originated in a woman in her 30s with Graves' ophthalmopathy. The sequenced material came from blood. V gene TRBV19 combines with J gene TRBJ2-7; the D gene is possibly TRBD2 (6 bases). CDR3 in amino acids: CASRKAEGGTYEQYF. The CDR3 region has the DNA TGTGCCAGTAGGAAGGCCGAGGGAGGAACCTACGAGCAGTACTTC.